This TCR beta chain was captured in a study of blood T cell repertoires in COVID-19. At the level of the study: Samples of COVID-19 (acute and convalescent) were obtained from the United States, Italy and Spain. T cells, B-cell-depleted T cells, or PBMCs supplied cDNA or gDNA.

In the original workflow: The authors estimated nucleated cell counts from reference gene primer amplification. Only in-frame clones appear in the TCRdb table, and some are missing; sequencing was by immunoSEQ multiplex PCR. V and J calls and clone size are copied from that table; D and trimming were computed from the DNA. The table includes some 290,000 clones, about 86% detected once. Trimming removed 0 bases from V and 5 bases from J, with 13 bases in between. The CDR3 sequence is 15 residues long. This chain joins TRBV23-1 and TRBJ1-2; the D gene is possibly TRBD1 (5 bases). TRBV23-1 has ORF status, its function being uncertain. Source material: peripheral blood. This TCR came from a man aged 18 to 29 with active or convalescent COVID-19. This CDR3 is CASSQSGREKYGYTF. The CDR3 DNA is TGCGCCAGCAGTCAATCTGGCAGGGAAAAATATGGCTACACCTTC.